The source of this T cell receptor (beta chain) is a study of OX40 agonist ivuxolimab in advanced cancers. About the research overall: Ivuxolimab, an antibody that agonizes OX40 (CD134), was administered to the patients.

In this sample, this clone turned up once. The antigen is undetermined. There are 14 residues in the CDR3. Trimming stripped 5 bases from V and 0 bases from J, with 12 bases between. Germline V gives CDR1 SGHRS, CDR2 YFSETQ. Whole-study findings and limits: Compared with CD4+, CD8+ T cells on average had more expanded clones. Among expanded peripheral T cells, antigen specificity went undetermined.

On cycle 4 day 1 and cycle 7 day 1, as well as at baseline, blood was sampled. Data came from immunoSEQ multiplex PCR; TCRdb stores just in-frame clones and leaves some out. The table records tens of thousands of clones, approximately 87% of them present only once. The input for sequencing was CD4+ or CD8+ T cells sorted from blood, taken in a trial of the OX40 agonist ivuxolimab. The V call is TRBV5-1, the J call TRBJ2-7, with TRBD1 as a possible D gene (6 bases). This clonotype originated in an adult with an advanced solid tumor such as melanoma, head and neck, liver or kidney cancer. CDR3 sequence: CASRFTGTSYEQYF. The CDR3 DNA reads TGCGCCAGCAGATTTACAGGGACCTCCTACGAGCAGTACTTC. Using reference TRBV5-1 and TRBJ2-7 for the parts outside the CDR3, the full variable domain is KAGVTQTPRYLIKTRGQQVTLSCSPISGHRSVSWYQQTPGQGLQFLFEYFSETQRNKGNFPGRFSGRQFSNSRSEMNVSTLELGDSALYLCASRFTGTSYEQYFGPGTRLTVT.